Below, 6 T cell receptor beta chains from the same sample are listed, as sequenced in a study of shared T cell receptors in the human thymus. Method: immunoSEQ multiplex PCR; TCRdb's copy keeps in-frame clones and lacks some. The table includes some 700,000 clones, approximately 83% detected once. The same data also went into a second study, on human thymus T cells.

Material for sequencing was thymocytes. These receptors all come from a girl less than two years old with a congenital heart defect.

This clone has just a few counts. The genes are TRBV6-1 and TRBJ2-5; tentative D call: TRBD2 (6 bases). The V end was cut by 2 bases, the J end by 1 base, with 14 bases between. Per germline, CDR1 MNHNS and CDR2 SASEGT. CDR3 length: 16 amino acids. The CDR3 here is CASSEPPGGTQETQYF. The CDR3 DNA reads as TGTGCCAGCAGTGAACCTCCCGGCGGGACCCAAGAGACCCAGTACTTC.

J is TRBJ2-3 and V is TRBV7-6; 14 bases agree with TRBD2. This CDR3 comprises 16 residues. Looked up from germline, CDR1 is SGHVS and CDR2 is FNYEAQ. Trimming removed 3 bases from V and 2 bases from J; junction bases left unmatched: 1. The CDR3 loop reads CASSLTSGGATDTQYF. The CDR3 DNA reads TGTGCCAGCAGCTTGACTAGCGGGGGGGCCACAGATACGCAGTATTTT.

The V and J genes are TRBV19 and TRBJ1-5; perhaps TRBD1 as D (5 bases). The germline V gene has CDR1 LNHDA and CDR2 SQIVND (reference sequence). This CDR3 region has 17 residues. V was clipped by 3 bases and J by 1 base, with 16 bases between them. The CDR3 here is CASSILSLGHSNQPQHF. The DNA for the CDR3 is TGTGCCAGTAGTATTCTTTCCTTGGGGCACAGCAATCAGCCCCAGCATTTT.

The chain links TRBV9 to TRBJ2-7; 8 bases agree with TRBD2. Germline CDR1 and CDR2: SGDLS and YYNGEE. This CDR3 is built from 18 residues. V dropped 0 bases and J dropped 0; count of bases not matched to a gene: 11. The CDR3 nucleotides are TGTGCCAGCAGCGTAGGCCGGTCGGGAGGGTTAAACTCCTACGAGCAGTACTTC. Translating gives CASSVGRSGGLNSYEQYF.

The DNA of the CDR3 is TGTGCCAGCAGCCACCACCGGGACAGGAACACTGAAGCTTTCTTT. Residues: CASSHHRDRNTEAFF. The rearrangement joins TRBV7-2 to TRBJ1-1; 7 nucleotides match TRBD1. The germline gives CDR1 SGHTA, CDR2 FQGNSA. V lost 5 bases to trimming and J lost 1 base; unmatched junction nucleotides: 7. The CDR3 runs 15 residues.

This sequence joins TRBV5-1 and TRBJ1-4, with D uncertain. The V end was cut by 1 base, the J end by 8 bases, with 15 bases between. Germline loops: CDR1 SGHRS, CDR2 YFSETQ. This CDR3 has 15 residues. CDR3 in amino acids: CASSLTGLSVEKLFF. CDR3 coding DNA: TGCGCCAGCAGCTTGACCGGACTTTCGGTCGAAAAACTGTTTTTT. Full variable domain (missing parts from reference TRBV5-1 and TRBJ1-4): KAGVTQTPRYLIKTRGQQVTLSCSPISGHRSVSWYQQTPGQGLQFLFEYFSETQRNKGNFPGRFSGRQFSNSRSEMNVSTLELGDSALYLCASSLTGLSVEKLFFGSGTQLSVL.